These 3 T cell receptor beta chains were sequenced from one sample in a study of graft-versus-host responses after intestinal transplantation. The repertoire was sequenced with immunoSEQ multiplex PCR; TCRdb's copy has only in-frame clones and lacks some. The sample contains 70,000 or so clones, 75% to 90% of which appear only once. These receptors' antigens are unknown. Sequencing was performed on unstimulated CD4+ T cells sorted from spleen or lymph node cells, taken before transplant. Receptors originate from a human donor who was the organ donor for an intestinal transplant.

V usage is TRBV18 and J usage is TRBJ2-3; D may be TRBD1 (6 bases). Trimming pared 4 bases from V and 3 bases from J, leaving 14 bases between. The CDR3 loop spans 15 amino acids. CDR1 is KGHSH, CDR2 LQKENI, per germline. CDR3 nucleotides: TGTGCCAGCTCACTCGAACAGGGCTGGACAGATACGCAGTATTTT. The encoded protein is CASSLEQGWTDTQYF.

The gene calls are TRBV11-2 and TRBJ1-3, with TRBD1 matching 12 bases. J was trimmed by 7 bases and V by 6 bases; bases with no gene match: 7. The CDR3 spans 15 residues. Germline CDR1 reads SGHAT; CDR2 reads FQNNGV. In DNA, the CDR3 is TGTGCCAGCAGTCGAACCGGGACAGGGGGCAACACCATATATTTT. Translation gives CASSRTGTGGNTIYF.

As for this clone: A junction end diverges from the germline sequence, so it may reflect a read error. CDR3 protein: CASSDSGDREF. The DNA for the CDR3 is TGTGCCAGCAGTGACTCAGGGGACAGGGAATTT. This rearrangement joins TRBV6-4 to TRBJ1-1; TRBD1 aligns across 9 bases. There are 11 residues in the CDR3. CDR1 and CDR2 (germline): MRHNA, SNTAGT.